The 15 T cell receptor beta chains below were found in one sample sequenced in a study of T cell responses to AZD1222 COVID-19 vaccine. Clones were sequenced by immunoSEQ multiplex PCR, and TCRdb holds only the in-frame ones, with some missing. The sample records around 140,000 clones, 80% to 90% being singletons. The specimen was peripheral blood, collected on day 0 of AZD1222 vaccination. Every receptor here comes from an adult in good health.

The chain employs TRBV2 and TRBJ2-3, with D possibly called TRBD1 or TRBD2 (5 bases each). There are 16 residues in the CDR3. Germline CDR1 and CDR2: SNHLY and FYNNEI. Trimming removed 5 bases at V and 3 bases at J, with 18 bases between. The CDR3, as DNA: TGTGCCAGCAGTAGGTACCCGGGACCGGTAACAGATACGCAGTATTTT. Its protein product is CASSRYPGPVTDTQYF.

This clone occurred once. V gene TRBV7-9 combines with J gene TRBJ1-5; D might be TRBD1 (6 bases). V was cut by 5 bases and J by 5 bases, with 22 bases left in between. The germline V gene has CDR1 SEHNR and CDR2 FQNEAQ (reference sequence). This CDR3 region has 17 residues. CDR3 sequence (DNA): TGTGCCAGCAGCCTAGGAAGGGGGGTTCCCCTCGATCAGCCCCAGCATTTT. Translating gives CASSLGRGVPLDQPQHF.

This sequence joins TRBV6-2 or TRBV6-3 and TRBJ2-1; D is perhaps TRBD1 or TRBD2 (6 bases each). CDR1 and CDR2 from the germline V gene are MNHEY and SVGEGT. The CDR3 spans 15 residues. V was pared by 4 bases and J by 4 bases, with 14 bases between. The CDR3 protein is CASSSLRGQYNEQFF. CDR3 DNA sequence: TGTGCCAGCAGTTCCCTCCGGGGGCAATACAATGAGCAGTTCTTC.

This clone was seen a few times. This chain uses TRBV14 with TRBJ2-1; 7 bases map to TRBD1. This CDR3 has 15 amino acids. Germline trimming cut 5 bases from V and 4 bases from J; bases unmatched to any gene: 8. In germline, CDR1 is SGHDN, CDR2 FVKESK. The CDR3 region has the DNA TGTGCCAGCAGCGCCGTTGGACAGGTATACAATGAGCAGTTCTTC. This codes for CASSAVGQVYNEQFF. The entire variable domain, with the rest obtained from reference TRBV14 and TRBJ2-1, is as follows: EAGVTQFPSHSVIEKGQTVTLRCDPISGHDNLYWYRRVMGKEIKFLLHFVKESKQDESGMPNNRFLAERTGGTYSTLKVQPAELEDSGVYFCASSAVGQVYNEQFFGPGTRLTVL.

The chain is built from TRBV29-1 and TRBJ1-1; TRBD1 aligns across 7 bases. CDR1 and CDR2 (germline): SQVTM, ANQGSEA. After removal of 7 bases from V and 0 bases from J, the junction contained 8 bases not matched to a gene. CDR3 length equals 14 residues. The CDR3 DNA follows: TGCAGCGCCCGGTCGGGACAGATGAACACTGAAGCTTTCTTT. Amino acids: CSARSGQMNTEAFF.

The chain carries TRBV7-9 and TRBJ2-7; 8 bases line up with TRBD2. This CDR3 has 15 amino acids. J lost 4 bases, V lost 5 bases, and 10 bases had no gene match. Germline V gene lookup returns CDR1 SEHNR and CDR2 FQNEAQ (reference sequence). CDR3 protein: CASSPTGGGRYEQYF. Here the CDR3 DNA reads TGTGCCAGCAGCCCGACCGGCGGGGGGAGGTACGAGCAGTACTTC.

This sequence joins TRBV7-9 and TRBJ2-1; D remains ambiguous. Germline loops: CDR1 SEHNR, CDR2 FQNEAQ (reference sequence). The CDR3 consists of 14 residues. The V and J ends lost 1 base and 3 bases respectively, with 7 bases between them. Here the CDR3 DNA reads TGTGCCAGCAGCTTAGGGCGTGGCTACAATGAGCAGTTCTTC. Its translation: CASSLGRGYNEQFF.

V and J are TRBV19 and TRBJ1-2, with 7 nucleotides matching TRBD1. Germline CDR1 is LNHDA and CDR2 is SQIVND (reference sequence). Trimming took 3 bases from V and 1 from J; bases not matched to a gene: 5. There are 15 residues in the CDR3. The DNA for the CDR3 is TGTGCCAGTAGTATCGACAGGGCCTTTAACTATGGCTACACCTTC. Translating it yields CASSIDRAFNYGYTF. Full variable domain (rest looked up from reference TRBV19 and TRBJ1-2): DGGITQSPKYLFRKEGQNVTLSCEQNLNHDAMYWYRQDPGQGLRLIYYSQIVNDFQKGDIAEGYSVSREKKESFPLTVTSAQKNPTAFYLCASSIDRAFNYGYTFGSGTRLTVV.

J is TRBJ1-2 and V is TRBV27, with D perhaps matching TRBD1 (5 bases). The length of the CDR3 is 13 residues. Per germline, CDR1 MNHEY and CDR2 SMNVEV (reference sequence). Trimming pared 3 bases from V and 8 bases from J, leaving 13 bases between. Here the CDR3 reads CASSLGDRKGYTF. DNA for the CDR3: TGTGCCAGCAGTTTGGGCGACAGAAAGGGCTACACCTTC.

The rearrangement uses TRBV28 and TRBJ1-5; 7 bases match TRBD1. The germline V gene has CDR1 MDHEN and CDR2 SYDVKM. The CDR3 consists of 13 residues. The J segment lost 7 bases and the V segment lost 6 bases, leaving 6 bases of the junction unmatched. The CDR3 DNA is TGTGCCAGCAGCACAGGGGAATTCCAGCCCCAGCATTTT. Protein product: CASSTGEFQPQHF. Together with reference TRBV28 and TRBJ1-5, the CDR3 gives the full variable domain: DVKVTQSSRYLVKRTGEKVFLECVQDMDHENMFWYRQDPGLGLRLIYFSYDVKMKEKGDIPEGYSVSREKKERFSLILESASTNQTSMYLCASSTGEFQPQHFGDGTRLSIL.

This chain links TRBV28 with TRBJ1-2; TRBD1 might be the D (5 bases). CDR1 and CDR2 (germline): MDHEN, SYDVKM. This CDR3 spans 14 amino acids. V was pared by 4 bases and J by 5 bases, with 14 bases between. The CDR3 reads CASSSPAWGYGYTF. The CDR3, as DNA: TGTGCCAGCAGTTCGCCTGCGTGGGGGTATGGCTACACCTTC.

The gene calls are TRBV19 and TRBJ2-5; D is unresolved. Trimming pared 3 bases from V and 1 base from J, leaving 12 bases between. CDR1 is LNHDA, CDR2 SQIVND, per germline (reference sequence). The CDR3 has 15 amino acids. CDR3 in DNA: TGTGCCAGTAGTATGTGGCACTTCACCCAAGAGACCCAGTACTTC. This codes for CASSMWHFTQETQYF.

V and J are TRBV5-6 and TRBJ1-2; the match to TRBD1 covers 7 bases. Germline assignment: CDR1 SGHDT and CDR2 YYEEEE. The CDR3 runs to 14 residues. Trimming took 3 bases from V and 3 from J; bases not matched to a gene: 5. The CDR3 protein is CASSSEGAYYGYTF. The DNA for the CDR3 is TGTGCCAGCAGCTCGGAGGGGGCATACTATGGCTACACCTTC.

The chain employs TRBV7-9 and TRBJ1-1, with TRBD1 as a possible D gene (6 bases). Looked up from germline, CDR1 is SEHNR and CDR2 is FQNEAQ (reference sequence). There are 16 residues in the CDR3. V lost 6 bases to trimming and J lost 0 bases, with 17 bases between them. CDR3: CASSPGGGAMNTEAFF. The CDR3 DNA follows: TGTGCCAGCAGTCCAGGCGGGGGGGCCATGAACACTGAAGCTTTCTTT.

The V call is TRBV6-5, the J call TRBJ1-4; a weak D match, TRBD1 (5 bases). V dropped 4 bases and J dropped 7 bases, with 13 bases sitting between them. The CDR3 has 14 amino acids. Germline lookup yields CDR1 MNHEY and CDR2 SVGAGI. The CDR3 region has the DNA TGTGCCAGCAGTTTCGGGAGGGGCACTGAAAAACTGTTTTTT. Its translation is CASSFGRGTEKLFF.